This T cell receptor (beta chain) was profiled in a study of post-analysis software for immune sequencing data. CDR3 length: 15 residues. CDR1 is MDHEN and CDR2 is SYDVKM in the germline V gene. With 2 bases clipped from V and 5 bases from J, the junction kept 6 bases outside the gene matches. Notes on this clonotype: Its antigen is still unknown.

General study findings and limits: Batch-matched samples strongly co-clustered by F measure. Patients had higher frequencies than controls of roughly five TRBV segments, including TRBV5-6, TRBV5-1 and TRBV20-1. Significantly decreased normalized Chao1 diversity was recorded for multiple sclerosis patients relative to controls.

Unique molecular identifiers were carried by the TCR beta cDNA libraries. The yield from approximately 1 to 10 million T cells was 500,000 or so cDNA molecules in total. TCRdb redid the calling of the PCR reads with MiXCR, one entry per CDR3 protein. The sample yields approximately 460,000 distinct CDR3 sequences, roughly 45% seen once. Material for sequencing was blood. This sequence was found in a girl aged 10-17 years with multiple sclerosis. The chain has TRBV28 and TRBJ1-1, with TRBD1 matching over 9 bases. Here the CDR3 DNA reads TGTGCCAGCAGTTTACCGACAGGGGGTCGTACTGAAGCTTTCTTT. Residues: CASSLPTGGRTEAFF.